Included here is one T cell receptor (beta chain) sequence, with context. Its antigen is unknown. Using a J-beta primer mix together with a sample-barcoded 5' primer, a second PCR was run for about 6 to 11 cycles. The template-switch adaptor was a 5' adaptor with 12 random nucleotides. It tagged each cDNA molecule. TCRdb itself ran the 5' RACE reads through MiXCR, one entry per CDR3 protein. The sample includes roughly 1,800,000 distinct CDR3 sequences, about 50% seen only once; the top ten take approximately 2.1%. This sample was taken from a study of blood T cells in healthy people across ages. Study details: Template-switching capture recovered about one barcoded beta molecule per two T cells.

Overall study findings and caveats: Naive T cell percentage by flow cytometry tracked strongly with beta diversity. Higher diversity and more naive CD4+ cells were features of long-lived donors, compared to aged donors.

This TCR was recovered from a woman aged 40-49 years in good health. Input material: blood.

The CDR3 here is CASRQARDTEAFF. In DNA, the CDR3 is TGTGCCAGCAGGCAGGCCCGGGACACTGAAGCTTTCTTT. This rearrangement joins TRBV12-3 or TRBV12-4 to TRBJ1-1; D is uncertain. The CDR3 covers 13 residues. Trimming removed 6 bases from V and 3 bases from J, with 11 bases in between.